The source of this T cell receptor (beta chain) is a study of blood T cell repertoires in COVID-19. As for the study in general: Whether acute or convalescent, the COVID-19 samples came from the United States, Italy and Spain. PBMCs, B-cell-depleted T cells, or T cells provided the cDNA or gDNA that made up the material.

Deletions cut 8 bases from V and 0 bases from J, with 11 bases between. The CDR3 is 14 residues long. Germline V gene data show CDR1 as WSHSY and CDR2 as SAAADI. Original methodology: Estimated nucleated cell counts came from reference gene primer amplification. Profiling relied on immunoSEQ multiplex PCR, and the TCRdb table lists in-frame clones only, not all of them. V and J calls and clone size follow that table, whereas D and trimming were derived from the DNA. The sample lists 78,000 or so clones; roughly 83% were seen once. This chain links TRBV10-2 with TRBJ2-1; D ambiguous. The TCR sequence derives from an older woman with acute or convalescent COVID-19. The sequenced sample consisted of peripheral blood. The CDR3 region is CASRPESSYNEQFF. In DNA, the CDR3 is TGCGCCAGCCGCCCAGAAAGCTCCTACAATGAGCAGTTCTTC.